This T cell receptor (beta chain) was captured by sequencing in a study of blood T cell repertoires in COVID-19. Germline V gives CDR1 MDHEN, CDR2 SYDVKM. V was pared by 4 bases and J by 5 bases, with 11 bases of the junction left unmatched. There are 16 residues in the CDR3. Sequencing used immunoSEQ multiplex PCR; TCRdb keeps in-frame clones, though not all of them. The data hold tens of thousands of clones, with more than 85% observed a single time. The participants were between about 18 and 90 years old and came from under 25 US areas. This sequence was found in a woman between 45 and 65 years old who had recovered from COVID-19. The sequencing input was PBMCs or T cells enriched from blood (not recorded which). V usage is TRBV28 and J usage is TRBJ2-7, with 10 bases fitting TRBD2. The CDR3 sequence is CASSSPAGGPTHEQYF. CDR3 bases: TGTGCCAGCAGTTCACCAGCGGGGGGGCCCACTCACGAGCAGTACTTC.